Listed below are T cell receptor beta chains from one sample, sequenced in a study of blood T cell repertoires in COVID-19. The repertoire was sequenced with immunoSEQ multiplex PCR; TCRdb's copy has only in-frame clones and lacks some. The repertoire holds some 160,000 clones, with approximately 90% as singletons. The sample was peripheral blood. These TCRs come from a man aged 50-60 years who had recovered from COVID-19. Both conserved end residues are part of each CDR3. The order of the fields is J gene, D gene, V gene, clone size, CDR3 DNA, CDR3 protein. The D gene is left open where the match is weak. Clone size is stated in some rows and not others, as once, few, many or a class when expanded.

>TRBJ1-1|-|TRBV6-5|-
TGTGCCAGCAGTTACGGAGGGGTGAACACTGAAGCTTTCTTT
CASSYGGVNTEAFF
>TRBJ2-6|-|TRBV18|-
TGTGCCAGCTCTCGGCAGGCTATCTCTGGGGCCAACGTCCTGACTTTC
CASSRQAISGANVLTF
>TRBJ2-2|-|TRBV6-2/TRBV6-3|-
TGTGCCAGCAGTCAATCCGGGTTAGCGGCTAACACCGGGGAGCTGTTTTTT
CASSQSGLAANTGELFF
>TRBJ1-1|TRBD1|TRBV30|-
TGTGCCTGGAGTGGGACAGGGGGCTTTGGGGGTACTGAAGCTTTCTTT
CAWSGTGGFGGTEAFF
>TRBJ2-7|-|TRBV7-9|-
TGTGCCAGCAGTTCAGGGACTCCCTACGAGCAGTACTTC
CASSSGTPYEQYF
>TRBJ2-7|-|TRBV7-9|-
TGTGCCAGCAGCTTAGCAGGGGGCGAGCAGTACTTC
CASSLAGGEQYF
>TRBJ2-2|TRBD1|TRBV6-5|-
TGTGCCAGCAAAAGACAGGGGGCAGGCACCGGGGAGCTGTTTTTT
CASKRQGAGTGELFF
>TRBJ2-7|TRBD1|TRBV19|-
TGTGCCAGTAGCCCACAGGGGCTTGGCTACGAGCAGTACTTC
CASSPQGLGYEQYF
>TRBJ2-7|TRBD1|TRBV15|-
TGTGCCACCAGCACCCTCTCGAAGGGACAGGGAGGGGTCGCCTACGAGCAGTACTTC
CATSTLSKGQGGVAYEQYF
>TRBJ2-5|TRBD2|TRBV5-4|-
TGTGCCAGCAGCTTGGCCCGGACTAGCGGGAGGAAGGGCCAGTACTTC
CASSLARTSGRKGQYF
>TRBJ1-2|-|TRBV30|-
TGTGCCTGGAGGCCTACGGTAATCTATGGCTACACCTTC
CAWRPTVIYGYTF
>TRBJ1-5|-|TRBV20-1|-
TGCAGTGCTAGTAGAACAGGGAATCAGCCCCAGCATTTT
CSASRTGNQPQHF
>TRBJ1-6|-|TRBV3-1/TRBV3-2|-
TGTGCCAGCAGCCCGGGGCAGGGACACTCACCCCTCCACTTT
CASSPGQGHSPLHF
>TRBJ2-1|TRBD2|TRBV5-1|-
TGCGCCAGCACCACGATAGCGGGAGCTCACAATGAGCAGTTCTTC
CASTTIAGAHNEQFF
>TRBJ1-4|TRBD1|TRBV27|-
TGTGCCAGCCGATACCGGGACAGGGGAGGTGAAAAACTGTTTTTT
CASRYRDRGGEKLFF
>TRBJ1-1|-|TRBV24-1|few
TGTGCCACCAGTGATGGTCCTAGAGAAGCTTTCTTT
CATSDGPREAFF
>TRBJ2-7|TRBD1|TRBV10-1|-
TGCGCCAGCAGTCCCGGACAGGCCTACGAGCAGTACTTC
CASSPGQAYEQYF
>TRBJ1-2|-|TRBV7-9|-
TGTGCCAGCAGCTTAGTCCAGTTACAATATGGCTACACCTTC
CASSLVQLQYGYTF
>TRBJ2-1|TRBD1|TRBV7-9|-
TGTGCCAGCAGCCCGCGACAGGGATGGCAGAATGAGCAGTTCTTC
CASSPRQGWQNEQFF
>TRBJ1-1|TRBD1|TRBV5-4|-
TGTGCCAGCAGCTTAACCTGGGACAGGGCAAACACTGAAGCTTTCTTT
CASSLTWDRANTEAFF
>TRBJ1-1|-|TRBV29-1|once
TGCAGCGTCCTAAGACGGGACACTATGAACACTGAAGCTTTCTTT
CSVLRRDTMNTEAFF
>TRBJ1-4|TRBD1|TRBV28|-
TGTGCCAGCAGTTCCGGGACAGGTTATGAAAAACTGTTTTTT
CASSSGTGYEKLFF
>TRBJ1-5|-|TRBV6-1|-
TGTGCCAGCAGTGAAGTAGGAGGGACGGGTCAGCCCCAGCATTTT
CASSEVGGTGQPQHF
>TRBJ1-1|-|TRBV27|-
TGTGCCAGCAGTCCTAAAGGGGGAAAGCTAGGAAGTACTGAAGCTTTCTTT
CASSPKGGKLGSTEAFF
>TRBJ1-1|-|TRBV28|-
TGTGCCAGCAGTTTATGGGGCCATGAAGCTTTCTTT
CASSLWGHEAFF
>TRBJ2-3|TRBD2|TRBV7-2|-
TGTGCCAGCAGCTTATTGGGGGGGTCAGATACGCAGTATTTT
CASSLLGGSDTQYF
>TRBJ2-7|TRBD2|TRBV7-9|-
TGTGCCAGCAGCACCAGGACTAGCGGCGCGTACGAGCAGTACTTC
CASSTRTSGAYEQYF
>TRBJ1-6|-|TRBV28|-
TGTGCCAGCGCCTCCGGACTCAATAATTCACCCCTCCACTTT
CASASGLNNSPLHF
>TRBJ1-1|-|TRBV2|few
TGTGCCAGCAGTGTCGACAGGTTGAACACTGAAGCTTTCTTT
CASSVDRLNTEAFF
>TRBJ2-1|TRBD2|TRBV6-6|-
TGTGCCAGCAGTCGGCCAACAGTTAGCGGGGGATACAATGAGCAGTTCTTC
CASSRPTVSGGYNEQFF
>TRBJ2-3|TRBD1|TRBV18|once
TGTGCCAGCTCCCTGGGACAGGGGGCAGCGGATACGCAGTATTTT
CASSLGQGAADTQYF
>TRBJ1-1|-|TRBV6-4|-
TGTGCCAGCAGGGACAGCTTGAACACTGAAGCTTTCTTT
CASRDSLNTEAFF
>TRBJ1-1|TRBD1|TRBV5-8|-
TGTGCCAGCAGCTTGGGGGACAGGGGAAAGGGTACTGAAGCTTTCTTT
CASSLGDRGKGTEAFF
>TRBJ2-1|TRBD2|TRBV7-2|-
TGTGCCAGCAGCTCGGGACTAGCGGGAGCGCATGAGCAGTTCTTC
CASSSGLAGAHEQFF
>TRBJ2-3|-|TRBV18|-
TGTGCCAGCTCACCCGAGGGAATTAGCACAGATACGCAGTATTTT
CASSPEGISTDTQYF
>TRBJ2-7|-|TRBV6-5|few
TGTGCCACCCTAGTACCGCGGTACCCCTACGAGCAGTACTTC
CATLVPRYPYEQYF
>TRBJ1-2|TRBD1|TRBV5-6|-
TGTGCCAGCAGCTTAGTGGGGACAGGGGGCGCAAATGGCTACACCTTC
CASSLVGTGGANGYTF
>TRBJ1-5|TRBD1|TRBV28|-
TGTGCCAGCAGTCCTGACAGGGGAGACTTTCGCAATCAGCCCCAGCATTTT
CASSPDRGDFRNQPQHF
>TRBJ1-5|-|TRBV7-9|-
TGTGCCAGCAGCTTAGCGGGAGGGGGAAGCAATCAGCCCCAGCATTTT
CASSLAGGGSNQPQHF
>TRBJ2-1|TRBD2|TRBV18|-
TGTGCCAGCTCACCACTCTCAGCGGGAGGGTACAATGAGCAGTTCTTC
CASSPLSAGGYNEQFF
>TRBJ2-7|-|TRBV7-9|few
TGTGCCAGCAGCCACGCCGGGACGGGAGCCTACGAGCAGTACTTC
CASSHAGTGAYEQYF
>TRBJ1-2|TRBD1|TRBV29-1|-
TGCAGCGTGGGCTGGACAGGGCAGAGTTATGGCTACACCTTC
CSVGWTGQSYGYTF
>TRBJ2-2|TRBD2|TRBV18|-
TGTGCCAGCTCACCGGGCCTAGCGGGGAACACCGGGGAGCTGTTTTTT
CASSPGLAGNTGELFF